This TCR beta chain was obtained from a study of blood T cell repertoires in COVID-19 (dated by TCRdb to the early 2020s). Regarding the study in general: Collaborator samples came from the United States, Italy and Spain and covered acute and convalescent phases of COVID-19. The prospective study material was composed of cDNA or gDNA derived from T cells, B-cell-depleted T cells, or PBMCs. Deeply sampled blood TCRbeta repertoires from subjects exposed to, actively infected with, or recovered from COVID-19 were included in the dataset. The repertoires were released in a freely available public database intended as a resource for research on the immune response to SARS-CoV-2. Samples were obtained from the ongoing ImmuneRACE study (first 160 participants) and from 1,254 subjects provided by 6 global collaborators. Nearly every sample came with metadata listing a de-identified subject ID, COVID-19 status, age in years and sex. HLA class I and class II types, where available, came from metadata supplied by the sample provider rather than from assay-based typing.

TCRbeta CDR3 regions were amplified from genomic DNA using the immunoSEQ Assay, a bias-controlled multiplex PCR. The source study handled its data this way. The number of nucleated cells in each sample was estimated from the amplification of reference gene primers within the assay. Sequence reads were collapsed and filtered to measure the absolute abundance of every unique TCRbeta CDR3 rearrangement. For each sample, productive Simpson clonality was calculated as the square root of Simpson's diversity index across productive rearrangements. Here the immuneACCESS table is served through TCRdb, limited to in-frame sequences with V and J called. Missing clones are a known gap in these copies; in checked studies unresolved V genes cover under half, and the rest lacks a known reason. V, J and clone size are those of that table, while D and trimming were read from the DNA. The sample profile shows a few hundred thousand clones; around 83% of them were found once. The ten largest clones take up roughly 6.7% of the sample.

Including the terminal cysteine and phenylalanine, the CDR3 comprises 18 residues. Left in the record is the CDR3 DNA by itself, 54 bases read in frame from the first base. In the prospective study, participants were roughly 18 to 100 years old, resided in about two dozen geographic areas of the United States, and were enrolled through a virtual design. To assign participants to cohorts, the prospective study relied on clinical history that participants themselves reported in a screening survey and a study questionnaire. Exposed participants had been in contact, within 2 weeks of entering the study, with a person who had a PCR-confirmed or clinician-diagnosed case of COVID-19. In the prospective study, mobile phlebotomists collected whole blood, serum and a nasopharyngeal or oropharyngeal swab from each participant. Additional blood draws and questionnaires over an approximately 2-month period could optionally be provided by prospective study participants. Blood samples from the prospective study were shipped frozen or at room temperature prior to DNA extraction.

Results and caveats for the whole study, not just this receptor: The amount of clinical and demographic metadata varied by source and participant and was provided uncurated.

Comments on this clone: Its antigen remains unidentified. The sample holds no much larger clone one base away, and base qualities are not on file.

Recombination linked TRBV1 to TRBJ2-3; TRBD2, the D gene given by the table, was not confirmed from the DNA. TRBV1 is classified as a pseudogene. Material for sequencing was PBMCs or T cells enriched from blood (not recorded which). The TCR sequence derives from a woman in her forties or fifties who had been exposed to COVID-19. This receptor has the CDR3 CTSSQDRRAGEARDTQYF. The DNA sequence follows: TGCACCAGCAGCCAAGACAGGAGAGCGGGGGAGGCGAGAGATACGCAGTATTTT.